A single sample gave rise to the 27 T cell receptor beta chains below, sequenced in a study of T cell repertoires in cytomegalovirus infection (dated by TCRdb to about 2019). The instrument was an Illumina HiSeq 1500. Starting from the raw public reads, TCRdb applied fastp trimming at Q25, assembled clones with MiXCR and retained in-frame beta chains. Every entry covers one CDR3 protein and lists the most common genes and DNA from its rows. Within this sample are a few hundred thousand distinct CDR3 sequences, with approximately 25% of them counted one time only. In total, the top ten clones hold less than 15% of the sample. Sample: PBMCs. The source of these receptors is a human donor in good health (CMV status not recorded). Some clones in this sample may be carry-over from other donors' samples.

In its sample, this clonotype was seen once. The junction departs from the called germline gene at one end, perhaps through a read error. This rearrangement joins TRBV11-2 to TRBJ1-4; weak D call: TRBD1 (5 bases). The V gene's germline CDR1 is SGHAT and CDR2 FQNNGV. This CDR3 region has 14 residues. The CDR3 DNA reads TGTACCAGCAGCCCCCGGGGACCCAATGAAAAACTGTTTTTT. This translates into CTSSPRGPNEKLFF. Combining the CDR3 with reference TRBV11-2 and TRBJ1-4 gives the whole variable domain EAGVAQSPRYKIIEKRQSVAFWCNPISGHATLYWYQQILGQGPKLLIQFQNNGVVDDSQLPKDRFSAERLKGVDSTLKIQPAKLEDSAVYLCTSSPRGPNEKLFFGSGTQLSVL.

This chain uses TRBV6-5 with TRBJ1-5; D is possibly TRBD1 (6 bases). Trimming took off 5 bases at V and 2 bases at J, with 28 bases between the two ends. The germline gives CDR1 MNHEY, CDR2 SVGAGI. The CDR3 is 20 amino acids. The CDR3 bases are TGTGCCAGCAGTCCGGGTATCGAAAGAGGGGGGGCTGGGGGCAATCAGCCCCAGCATTTT. It codes for CASSPGIERGGAGGNQPQHF.

This clonotype was observed a handful of times. V usage is TRBV6-2 or TRBV6-3 and J usage is TRBJ2-7, with a weak D call TRBD1 (5 bases). Germline values: CDR1 MNHEY, CDR2 SVGEGT. V lost 8 bases, J lost 2 bases, and 13 bases lay in between. The CDR3 length is 13 residues. The CDR3 region is CASGQGWTYEQYV. The CDR3 bases are TGTGCCAGCGGCCAGGGTTGGACCTACGAGCAGTACGTC.

The chain couples TRBV28 to TRBJ1-2, with D possibly TRBD1 on 5 matching bases. Germline loops: CDR1 MDHEN, CDR2 SYDVKM. The CDR3 is 16 amino acids. Trimming removed 2 bases at V and 4 bases at J, with 17 bases between. The DNA of the CDR3 is TGTGCCAGCAGTTTACTCCGGGACGTACGTTTCTATGGCTACACCTTC. Protein: CASSLLRDVRFYGYTF.

The J gene is TRBJ2-1, the V gene TRBV28; D is unresolved. From germline, CDR1 is MDHEN and CDR2 SYDVKM. The CDR3 has 15 residues. Deletions cut 3 bases from V and 6 bases from J, with 15 bases between. CDR3 sequence (DNA): TGTGCCAGCAGTTTGGTAGCCGTTACCTTCAATGAGCAGTTCTTC. This encodes CASSLVAVTFNEQFF.

The V gene is TRBV11-2, the J gene TRBJ2-1, with TRBD2 matching 10 bases. The CDR3 is made up of 16 amino acids. CDR1 and CDR2 (germline): SGHAT, FQNNGV. V lost 5 bases and J lost 5; bases outside the gene matches: 9. CDR3 in amino acids: CASSPPAAGGNNEQFF. DNA of the CDR3: TGTGCCAGCAGCCCACCGGCAGCGGGAGGGAACAATGAGCAGTTCTTC.

V and J are TRBV6-2 or TRBV6-3 and TRBJ2-5, with D unclear. The CDR3 spans 15 residues. V lost 4 bases, J lost 7 bases, and 19 bases lay in between. Germline CDR1 reads MNHEY; CDR2 reads SVGEGT. The CDR3 bases are TGTGCCAGCAGTTCGGCCTCGACTCATGATAGGACCCAGTACTTC. Translating it yields CASSSASTHDRTQYF.

The chain joins TRBV10-3 to TRBJ2-2, with 8 bases fitting TRBD1. The germline V gene has CDR1 ENHRY and CDR2 SYGVKD. Trimming removed 2 bases from V and 7 bases from J; junction bases left unmatched: 9. CDR3 length equals 16 residues. CDR3 loop: CAISERSGGADGELFF. The CDR3, as DNA: TGTGCCATCAGTGAGAGATCAGGGGGCGCAGACGGGGAGCTGTTTTTT.

This clonotype was counted ten times or more. This rearrangement joins TRBV7-8 to TRBJ1-2; 8 nucleotides match TRBD1. CDR1 SGHVS and CDR2 FQNEAQ come from the germline V gene. V shed 1 base and J 4 bases; nucleotides not matched to a gene: 2. This CDR3 is built from 14 residues. For the CDR3, the DNA is TGTGCCAGCAGCTTAGGGGACAGGCCCTATGGCTACACCTTC. This sequence encodes CASSLGDRPYGYTF.

DNA of the CDR3: TGTGCCAGCAGTTTACAATCTCGGGTTGAAGCTTTCTTT. Its translation is CASSLQSRVEAFF. The gene calls are TRBV28 and TRBJ1-1; no clear D. CDR1 is MDHEN, CDR2 SYDVKM, per germline. The CDR3 runs to 13 residues. Trimming stripped 2 bases from V and 7 bases from J, with 11 bases between.

Many counts were recorded for this clonotype. The chain links TRBV12-3 or TRBV12-4 to TRBJ2-3; D is possibly TRBD2 (5 bases). The V end lost 6 bases, the J end lost 10 bases, and 14 bases lay between the germline ends. CDR3 length: 12 amino acids. The CDR3 bases are TGTGCCAGCAGCTCCCTCGGGGATTCGCAGTATTTT. Its translation: CASSSLGDSQYF.

This clonotype showed up many times. The chain combines TRBV7-8 with TRBJ2-1; 13 nucleotides line up with TRBD2. The CDR3 extends over 18 amino acids. CDR1 is SGHVS and CDR2 is FQNEAQ in the germline V gene. Losses at the gene ends were 5 bases for V and 0 bases for J; bases not matched to a gene: 7. This CDR3 is CASSRRTSGSSSYNEQFF. The CDR3 DNA follows: TGTGCCAGCAGCCGTAGGACTAGCGGGAGCAGCTCCTACAATGAGCAGTTCTTC.

The rearrangement joins TRBV18 to TRBJ2-5; D perhaps matches TRBD2 (6 bases). The V gene's germline CDR1 is KGHSH and CDR2 LQKENI. This CDR3 has 13 amino acids. Trimming took off 2 bases at V and 7 bases at J, with 11 bases between the two ends. The DNA for the CDR3 is TGTGCCAGCTCACCAGGGGACTTGGGGACCCAGTACTTC. It encodes CASSPGDLGTQYF.

A few counts support this clonotype. The chain uses TRBV29-1 and TRBJ1-2; no reliable D call. Per germline, CDR1 SQVTM and CDR2 ANQGSEA. CDR3 length equals 10 residues. The V gene lost 7 bases and the J gene lost 3 bases, with 6 bases spanning the gap. In DNA, the CDR3 is TGCAGCGCTGACGACTATGGCTACACCTTC. The encoded protein is CSADDYGYTF.

The chain carries TRBV6-5 and TRBJ2-7, with TRBD1 matching 7 bases. CDR1 is MNHEY, CDR2 SVGAGI, per germline. The trim removed 5 bases at V and 2 bases at J, leaving 6 bases unmatched. This CDR3 spans 14 amino acids. CDR3 DNA: TGTGCCAGCAGTCACCGACAGGGACCCTACGAGCAGTACGTC. Encoded protein: CASSHRQGPYEQYV.

In this sample, this clonotype turned up many times. This chain uses TRBV6-1 with TRBJ2-7, with 9 bases that match TRBD1. J was trimmed by 5 bases and V by 5 bases; bases with no gene match: 10. The CDR3 has 15 residues. The germline CDR1 and CDR2 sequences are MNHNS and SASEGT. The CDR3 region is CASSHTGTGYHEQYV. The DNA for the CDR3 is TGTGCCAGCAGTCACACCGGGACAGGGTACCACGAGCAGTACGTC.

This rearrangement joins TRBV6-6 to TRBJ1-2; D gene ambiguous. Trimming took 6 bases from V and 4 from J, leaving 12 bases between them. The length of the CDR3 is 13 residues. Germline lookup yields CDR1 MNHNY and CDR2 SVGAGI (reference sequence). The CDR3 here is CASSSQTPYGYTF. The CDR3, as DNA: TGTGCCAGCAGCTCCCAGACTCCCTATGGCTACACCTTC.

The chain recombines TRBV7-2 with TRBJ2-1; no clear D gene. This CDR3 has 16 amino acids. V dropped 0 bases and J dropped 2 bases, with 11 bases sitting between them. CDR1 SGHTA and CDR2 FQGNSA come from the germline V gene. CDR3 loop: CASSLASHYTYNEQFF. CDR3 sequence (DNA): TGTGCCAGCAGCTTAGCTAGCCACTACACCTACAATGAGCAGTTCTTC.

The table lists this clonotype with many counts. This chain joins TRBV11-3 and TRBJ1-1; TRBD1 agrees at 7 bases. CDR3 length equals 17 residues. J gave up 1 base and V 4 bases, and 12 bases lay outside the gene matches. Germline V gene sequence: CDR1 SGHNT, CDR2 YENEEA. The CDR3 spells CASSSIRLDRRNTEAFF. DNA of the CDR3: TGTGCCAGCAGCTCGATCAGATTGGACAGGCGGAACACTGAAGCTTTCTTT.

This clonotype was recorded at least ten times. The chain employs TRBV7-8 and TRBJ2-7; TRBD2 aligns across 8 bases. Per the germline V gene, CDR1 is SGHVS and CDR2 is FQNEAQ. This CDR3 contains 15 residues. After removal of 5 bases from V and 5 bases from J, the junction contained 11 bases not matched to a gene. The CDR3 loop reads CASSPISGTGDEQYV. For the CDR3, the DNA is TGTGCCAGCAGCCCCATTAGCGGGACTGGGGACGAGCAGTACGTC.

The chain recombines TRBV2 with TRBJ1-2; D is unresolved. Trimming took 10 bases from V and 4 from J, leaving 13 bases between them. Germline-derived CDR1 and CDR2 are SNHLY and FYNNEI. The length of the CDR3 is 12 residues. CDR3 DNA: TGTGCCAAAAGAACGGGTACCTATGGCTACACCTTC. Residues: CAKRTGTYGYTF.

V and J are TRBV15 and TRBJ2-5, with 10 nucleotides matching TRBD2. The CDR3 has 14 amino acids. With 3 bases clipped from V and 4 bases from J, the junction kept 2 bases outside the gene matches. Germline CDR1 LNHNV, CDR2 YYDKDF (reference sequence). The CDR3 here is CATSSSSGRETQYF. CDR3 sequence (DNA): TGTGCCACCAGCAGTTCTAGCGGGAGAGAGACCCAGTACTTC.

V is TRBV6-1 and J is TRBJ1-1; D remains ambiguous. CDR3 length: 16 residues. V was pared by 10 bases and J by 0 bases, with 21 bases between. The germline gives CDR1 MNHNS, CDR2 SASEGT. CDR3 DNA sequence: TGTGCCACCAATCGATTTTTTGGTGGAATGAACACTGAAGCTTTCTTT. This sequence encodes CATNRFFGGMNTEAFF.

This clonotype was counted between two and nine times. The chain links TRBV4-1 to TRBJ1-2, with 7 bases identical to TRBD1. The CDR3 length is 14 residues. V shed 1 base and J 7 bases; nucleotides not matched to a gene: 6. In germline, CDR1 is MGHRA, CDR2 YSYEKL. In nucleotides, the CDR3 is TGCGCCAGCAGCCAAGGACAGGGTTTTGGTGGCTACACCTTC. This codes for CASSQGQGFGGYTF.

The CDR3 sequence is CASSSLAGGITNTGELFF. The CDR3 DNA follows: TGTGCCAGCAGTTCGCTAGCGGGAGGGATAACGAACACCGGGGAGCTGTTTTTT. The J gene is TRBJ2-2, the V gene TRBV6-6; 12 bases are a match to TRBD2. V lost 4 bases to trimming and J lost 0 bases; unmatched junction nucleotides: 6. CDR1 is MNHNY and CDR2 is SVGAGI in the germline V gene (reference sequence). The CDR3 runs 18 residues.

V and J are TRBV5-1 and TRBJ2-5, with TRBD2 matching 13 bases. CDR3 size: 16 residues. The V and J ends lost 4 bases and 5 bases, in that order; junction bases with no gene match: 8. Germline CDR1 reads SGHRS; CDR2 reads YFSETQ. This chain's CDR3 is CASSRTSGSVRETQYF. The CDR3 DNA sequence: TGCGCCAGCAGCCGGACTAGCGGGAGTGTGAGGGAGACCCAGTACTTC.

V gene TRBV29-1 combines with J gene TRBJ1-5, with unresolved D. Per germline, CDR1 SQVTM and CDR2 ANQGSEA. The V and J ends lost 7 bases and 3 bases respectively, with 13 bases between them. This CDR3 has 13 residues. The CDR3 loop reads CSASQAYNQPQHF. The CDR3 DNA sequence: TGCAGCGCCAGCCAGGCCTACAATCAGCCCCAGCATTTT.